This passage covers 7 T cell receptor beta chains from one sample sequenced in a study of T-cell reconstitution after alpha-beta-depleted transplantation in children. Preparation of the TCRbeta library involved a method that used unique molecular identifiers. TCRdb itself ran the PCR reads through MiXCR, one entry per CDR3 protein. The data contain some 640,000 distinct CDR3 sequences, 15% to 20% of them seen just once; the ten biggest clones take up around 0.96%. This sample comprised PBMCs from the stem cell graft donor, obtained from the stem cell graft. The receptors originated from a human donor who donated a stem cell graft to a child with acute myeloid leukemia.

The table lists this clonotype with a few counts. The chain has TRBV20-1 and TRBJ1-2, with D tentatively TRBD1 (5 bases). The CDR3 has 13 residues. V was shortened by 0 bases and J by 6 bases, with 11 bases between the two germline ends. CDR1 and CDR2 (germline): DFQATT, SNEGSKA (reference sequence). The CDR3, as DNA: TGCAGTGCTAGAGATACGGGGACGAATGGCTACACCTTC. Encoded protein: CSARDTGTNGYTF.

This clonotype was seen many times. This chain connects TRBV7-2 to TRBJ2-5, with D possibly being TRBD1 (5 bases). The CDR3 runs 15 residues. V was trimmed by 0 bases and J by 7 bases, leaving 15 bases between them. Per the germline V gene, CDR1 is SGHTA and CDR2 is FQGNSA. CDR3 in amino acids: CASSLARTRSGTQYF. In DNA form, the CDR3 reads TGTGCCAGCAGCTTAGCGCGGACAAGGTCCGGGACCCAGTACTTC.

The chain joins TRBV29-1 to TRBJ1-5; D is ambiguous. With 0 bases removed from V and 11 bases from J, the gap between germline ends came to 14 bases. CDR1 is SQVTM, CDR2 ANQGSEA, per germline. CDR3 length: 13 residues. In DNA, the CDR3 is TGCAGCGTTGAAGATCAGGAGAAAGGGTCCCAGCATTTT. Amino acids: CSVEDQEKGSQHF.

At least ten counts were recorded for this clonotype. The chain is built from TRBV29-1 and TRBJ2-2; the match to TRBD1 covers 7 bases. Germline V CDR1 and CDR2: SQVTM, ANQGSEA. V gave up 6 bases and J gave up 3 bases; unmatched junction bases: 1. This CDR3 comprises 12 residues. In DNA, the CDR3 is TGCAGCGTGGGACAGTACACCGGGGAGCTGTTTTTT. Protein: CSVGQYTGELFF.

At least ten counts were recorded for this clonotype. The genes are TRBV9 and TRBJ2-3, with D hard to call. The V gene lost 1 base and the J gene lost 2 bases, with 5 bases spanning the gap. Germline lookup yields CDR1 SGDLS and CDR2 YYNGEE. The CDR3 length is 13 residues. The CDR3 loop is CASSVWNTDTQYF. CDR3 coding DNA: TGTGCCAGCAGCGTATGGAACACAGATACGCAGTATTTT.

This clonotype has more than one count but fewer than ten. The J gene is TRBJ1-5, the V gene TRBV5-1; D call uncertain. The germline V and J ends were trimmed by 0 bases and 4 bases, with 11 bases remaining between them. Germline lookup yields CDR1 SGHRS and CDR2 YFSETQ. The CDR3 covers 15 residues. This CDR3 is CASSLGDYQNQPQHF. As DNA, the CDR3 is TGCGCCAGCAGCTTGGGAGACTACCAGAATCAGCCCCAGCATTTT.

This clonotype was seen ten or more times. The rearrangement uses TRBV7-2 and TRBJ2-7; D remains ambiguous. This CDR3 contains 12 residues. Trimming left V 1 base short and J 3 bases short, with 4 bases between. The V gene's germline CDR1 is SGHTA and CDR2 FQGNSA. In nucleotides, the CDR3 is TGTGCCAGCAGCTTAGATCTCTACGAGCAGTACTTC. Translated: CASSLDLYEQYF. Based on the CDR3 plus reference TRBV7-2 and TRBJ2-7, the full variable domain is GAGVSQSPSNKVTEKGKDVELRCDPISGHTALYWYRQSLGQGLEFLIYFQGNSAPDKSGLPSDRFSAERTGGSVSTLTIQRTQQEDSAVYLCASSLDLYEQYFGPGTRLTVT.